A selection of T cell receptor beta chains follows, all from one sample in a study of shared clonotypes between healthy human individuals. Some clones are missing from TCRdb's copy, which holds only in-frame ones; the method was immunoSEQ multiplex PCR. The sample lists about 1.5 million clones; 98% were seen once. The specimen was naive CD4+ T cells sorted from blood. All receptors come from a man in his thirties or forties in good health. The conserved cysteine and the conserved F or W are not part of the CDR3 here.

ASSSVGAGEQY	TRBV7-2	11
ASSYRTGGTEAF	TRBV13	12
ASSSWGMGYT	TRBV5-1	10
ASSYSRGAYEQY	TRBV6-6	12
ATLAGVGETQY	TRBV10-3	11
ASSVGGGFWELF	TRBV9	12
ASSLDGGDLYEQY	TRBV7-2	13
AWTGTGELF	TRBV30	9
ASSKSSYEQY	TRBV28	10
TSSQEKTPEAF	TRBV1	11
AITPGDTEAF	TRBV10-3	10
ASSLVIKLGGNEQF	TRBV5-6	14
ASSLTVTNYGYT	TRBV5-5	12
ASSLGVGGPEAF	TRBV7-2	12
ATSRELLRDRGGNTIY	TRBV15	16
ASRQGSSNQPQH	TRBV19	12
ASSQGRANEQF	TRBV4-3	11